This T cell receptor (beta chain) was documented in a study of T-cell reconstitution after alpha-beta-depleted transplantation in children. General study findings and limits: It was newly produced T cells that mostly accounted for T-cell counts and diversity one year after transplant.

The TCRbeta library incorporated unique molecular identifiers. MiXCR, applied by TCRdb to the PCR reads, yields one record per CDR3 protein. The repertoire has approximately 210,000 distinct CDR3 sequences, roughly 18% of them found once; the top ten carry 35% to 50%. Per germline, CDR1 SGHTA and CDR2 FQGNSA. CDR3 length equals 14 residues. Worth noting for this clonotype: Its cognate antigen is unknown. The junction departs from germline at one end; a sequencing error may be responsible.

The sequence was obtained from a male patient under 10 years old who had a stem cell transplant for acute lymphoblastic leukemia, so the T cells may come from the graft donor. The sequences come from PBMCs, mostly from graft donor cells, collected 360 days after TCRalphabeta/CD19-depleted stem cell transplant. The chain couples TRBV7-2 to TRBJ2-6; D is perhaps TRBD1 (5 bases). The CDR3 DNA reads TGTGCCAGCCGCTTCAGGGCTGGGGCCAACGTCCTGACTTTC. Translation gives CASRFRAGANVLTF.